This T cell receptor (beta chain) was obtained from a study of glioma-infiltrating T cells after dendritic cell vaccination. CDR1 and CDR2 (germline): SGHAT, FQNNGV. V was clipped by 6 bases and J by 5 bases, with 16 bases between them. The CDR3 has 14 residues. Assay used: immunoSEQ multiplex PCR; TCRdb lists only in-frame clones, some missing. This repertoire shows over 90,000 clones, about four fifths found once; its top ten account for about 12%. This clonotype was sampled from a human donor with glioblastoma. The V and J genes are TRBV11-2 and TRBJ1-1, with a possible D match to TRBD1 (5 bases). The source was blood, collected before dendritic cell vaccination. CDR3 loop: CASRYSRVRTEAFF. The CDR3 nucleotides read TGTGCCAGCAGGTACTCCAGGGTCCGAACTGAAGCTTTCTTT. The entire variable domain, with the rest obtained from reference TRBV11-2 and TRBJ1-1, is as follows: EAGVAQSPRYKIIEKRQSVAFWCNPISGHATLYWYQQILGQGPKLLIQFQNNGVVDDSQLPKDRFSAERLKGVDSTLKIQPAKLEDSAVYLCASRYSRVRTEAFFGQGTRLTVV.